This T cell receptor beta chain was captured in a study of blood T cell repertoires in COVID-19. Across the study: COVID-19 samples, acute and convalescent, were from the United States, Italy and Spain.

With V trimmed by 5 bases and J by 5 bases, 13 bases remained unmatched. The length of the CDR3 is 17 residues. Per the germline V gene, CDR1 is SEHNR and CDR2 is FQNEAQ (reference sequence). Repertoires were generated with immunoSEQ multiplex PCR, while TCRdb's copy carries only in-frame clones and drops some. This table has approximately 340,000 clones, around 83% appearing once. Sequenced input: peripheral blood. The V and J genes are TRBV7-9 and TRBJ2-1; 9 bases agree with TRBD2. This receptor was taken from a man aged 30 to 45 with active or convalescent COVID-19. CDR3 DNA sequence: TGTGCCAGCAGCCCCGACTGGGCGGGAGGGCCCCACAATGAGCAGTTCTTC. Its protein is CASSPDWAGGPHNEQFF.